Reported below is one T cell receptor beta chain. In this sample, this clone turned up once. Its recognized antigen is unknown. No quality values exist for individual bases; no much larger clone is one base distant. This entry comes from a study of blood T cell repertoires in COVID-19 (dated by TCRdb to 2020 to 2021). With regard to the full study: Samples covering the acute and convalescent phases of COVID-19 were provided by collaborators in the United States, Italy and Spain. The repertoires were released in a freely available public database meant as a resource for research on the immune response to SARS-CoV-2. Samples came from the ongoing ImmuneRACE study (first 160 participants) plus 1,254 subjects from 6 global collaborators. The dataset comprised deeply sampled blood TCRbeta repertoires from subjects exposed to, actively infected with, or recovered from COVID-19. Where HLA class I and class II types were available, the types were taken from metadata supplied by the sample provider, not from assay-based typing. Sample metadata almost always included a de-identified subject ID, COVID-19 status, age in years and sex. The material from the prospective study consisted of cDNA or gDNA derived from T cells, B-cell-depleted T cells, or PBMCs.

In the prospective study, participants were roughly 18 to 95 years old, resided in about two dozen geographic areas of the United States, and were enrolled through a virtual design. Cohort assignment in the prospective study relied on participant-reported clinical history from a screening survey and a study questionnaire. Each participant in the prospective study had whole blood, serum and a nasopharyngeal or oropharyngeal swab collected by mobile phlebotomists. Participants in the prospective study had the option to provide additional blood draws and questionnaires over an approximately two-month period. Before DNA extraction, prospective study blood samples were shipped either frozen or at room temperature. The immunoSEQ Assay, a bias-controlled multiplex PCR, was used to amplify TCRbeta CDR3 regions from genomic DNA. Concerning the study's data processing: Nucleated cell counts per sample were estimated from amplification of reference gene primers within the assay. To quantify the absolute abundance of each unique TCRbeta CDR3 rearrangement, sequence reads were collapsed and filtered. Productive Simpson clonality was computed per sample as the square root of Simpson's diversity index over productive rearrangements. TCRdb took over this immuneACCESS table, retaining in-frame rearrangements with V and J assigned. Such tables are incomplete; in checked studies, under half of the missing clones stem from an unresolved V gene, and the remainder is unexplained. V and J calls and clone size are given by that table; D and trimming were obtained from the DNA. Across this sample there are under 250,000 clones, with under 90% seen only once. The top ten constitute approximately 9% of the sample.

General study outcomes and caveats: Clinical and demographic metadata were provided uncurated, with the amount varying by source and participant.

Specimen: PBMCs or T cells enriched from blood (not recorded which). This sequence was found in a woman in her fifties or sixties with acute COVID-19.

The CDR3 reads CASSKGGLETQYF. In nucleotides, the sequence is TGTGCCAGCAGTAAAGGGGGTCTGGAGACCCAGTACTTC. The sequence links TRBV5-4 to TRBJ2-5; TRBD1 is possibly the D segment (6 matching bases). CDR1 and CDR2 are drawn from the germline V gene (reference sequence): SGHNT, YYREEE. Measured from the cysteine to the phenylalanine, the CDR3 is 13 residues long. Only the CDR3 DNA is retained, 39 bases long and in frame from the first base. V was cut back by 5 bases and J by 5 bases, leaving a gap of 13 bases between them.